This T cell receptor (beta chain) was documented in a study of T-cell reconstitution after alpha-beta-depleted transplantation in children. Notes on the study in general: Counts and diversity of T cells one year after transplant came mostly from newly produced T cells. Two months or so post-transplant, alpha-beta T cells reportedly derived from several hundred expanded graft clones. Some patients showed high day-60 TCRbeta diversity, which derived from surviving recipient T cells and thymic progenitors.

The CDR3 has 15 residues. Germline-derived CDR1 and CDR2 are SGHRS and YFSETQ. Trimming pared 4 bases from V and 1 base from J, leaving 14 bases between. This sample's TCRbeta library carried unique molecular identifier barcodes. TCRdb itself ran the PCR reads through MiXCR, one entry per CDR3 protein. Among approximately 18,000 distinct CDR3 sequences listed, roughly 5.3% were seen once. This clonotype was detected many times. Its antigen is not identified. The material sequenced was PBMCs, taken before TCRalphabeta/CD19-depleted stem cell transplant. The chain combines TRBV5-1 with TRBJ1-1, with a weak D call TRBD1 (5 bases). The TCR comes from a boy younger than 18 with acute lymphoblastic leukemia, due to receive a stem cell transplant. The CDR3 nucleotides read TGCGCCAGCAGCGGTGGGGACTTGGCGAACACTGAAGCTTTCTTT. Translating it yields CASSGGDLANTEAFF.